Following are 6 T cell receptor beta chains from one sample sequenced in a study of shared clonotypes between healthy human individuals. TCRdb keeps only in-frame clones here, not all; method: immunoSEQ multiplex PCR. The sample has about 1.5 million clones, more than 95% seen once. Source material: naive CD4+ T cells sorted from blood. Subset in this sample: CD45RA+ positively selected. The source is a young man in good health.

Here the CDR3 DNA reads TGTGCCAGCAGCACCGACCGATACGAGCAGTACTTC. Its protein is CASSTDRYEQYF. The rearrangement joins TRBV4-2 to TRBJ2-7; D not certain. Germline values: CDR1 LGHNA, CDR2 YNFKEQ. The CDR3 length is 12 residues. V lost 5 bases to trimming and J lost 4 bases, with 9 bases between them.

The chain uses TRBV5-4 and TRBJ2-3; TRBD2 aligns across 13 bases. This CDR3 spans 17 amino acids. The junction had 8 bases not matched to a gene; V was cut back by 3 bases and J by 4 bases. The germline V gene has CDR1 SGHNT and CDR2 YYREEE (reference sequence). The CDR3 nucleotides are TGTGCCAGCAGCTCTCCCGGACTAGCGGGAGTTTCAGATACGCAGTATTTT. Its protein is CASSSPGLAGVSDTQYF.

The rearrangement uses TRBV2 and TRBJ1-1; D gene unclear. The CDR3 extends over 13 amino acids. Trimming left V 4 bases short and J 1 base short, with 7 bases between. Germline V gene sequence: CDR1 SNHLY, CDR2 FYNNEI. CDR3 sequence: CASSGRRNTEAFF. CDR3 nucleotide sequence: TGTGCCAGCAGTGGAAGGAGGAACACTGAAGCTTTCTTT.

This clone showed up just once. V is TRBV7-9 and J is TRBJ2-7; the D is unclear. CDR3 length: 13 amino acids. Per germline, CDR1 SEHNR and CDR2 FQNEAQ (reference sequence). V lost 5 bases and J 6 bases, leaving 14 bases between the germline ends. CDR3 nucleotide sequence: TGTGCCAGCAGCCTCCCGCCCGGGTTCGAGCAGTACTTC. Its protein product is CASSLPPGFEQYF.

The V call is TRBV9, the J call TRBJ2-2; 12 bases are a match to TRBD2. Germline-derived CDR1 and CDR2 are SGDLS and YYNGEE. The CDR3 is made up of 16 amino acids. Germline trimming cut 4 bases from V and 4 bases from J; bases unmatched to any gene: 5. The DNA for the CDR3 is TGTGCCAGCAGCTCCCTAGCGGGAGGGCCCACCGGGGAGCTGTTTTTT. This sequence encodes CASSSLAGGPTGELFF.

The chain joins TRBV18 to TRBJ2-3; D ambiguous. The CDR3 length is 16 residues. V was cut by 1 base and J by 2 bases, with 13 bases left in between. Germline V gene sequence: CDR1 KGHSH, CDR2 LQKENI. Here the CDR3 reads CASSPRILGNTDTQYF. The CDR3 nucleotides read TGTGCCAGCTCACCACGTATTTTGGGCAACACAGATACGCAGTATTTT.